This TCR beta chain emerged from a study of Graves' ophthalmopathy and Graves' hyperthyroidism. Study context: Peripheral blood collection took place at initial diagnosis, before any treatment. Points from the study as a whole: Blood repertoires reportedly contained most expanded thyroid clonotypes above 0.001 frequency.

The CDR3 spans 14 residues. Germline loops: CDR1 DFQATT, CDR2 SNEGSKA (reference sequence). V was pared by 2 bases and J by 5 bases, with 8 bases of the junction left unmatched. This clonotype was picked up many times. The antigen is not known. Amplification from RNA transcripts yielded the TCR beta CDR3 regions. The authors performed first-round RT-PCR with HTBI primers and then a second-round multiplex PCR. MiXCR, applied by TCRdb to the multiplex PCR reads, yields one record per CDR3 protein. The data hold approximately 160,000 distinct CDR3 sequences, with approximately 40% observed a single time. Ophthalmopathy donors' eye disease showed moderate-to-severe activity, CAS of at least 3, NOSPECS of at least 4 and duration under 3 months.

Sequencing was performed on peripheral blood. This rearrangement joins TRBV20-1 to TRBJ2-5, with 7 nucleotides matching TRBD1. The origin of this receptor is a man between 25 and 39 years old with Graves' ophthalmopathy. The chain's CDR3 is CSARMTGWSETQYF. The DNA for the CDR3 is TGCAGTGCTAGAATGACAGGGTGGTCGGAGACCCAGTACTTC.